This TCR beta chain was obtained from a study of blood T cell repertoires in COVID-19. Overall study: Spain, Italy and the United States supplied samples that represented acute and convalescent COVID-19. Sample material is recorded as cDNA or gDNA derived from T cells, B-cell-depleted T cells, or PBMCs.

This CDR3 spans 16 amino acids. From germline, CDR1 is LNHDA and CDR2 SQIVND (reference sequence). The V and J ends lost 0 bases and 4 bases respectively, with 13 bases between them. Everyone who took part was 18 to 89 years old, and they came from about 25 US areas. In the original analysis: Using reference gene primer amplification, nucleated cell counts were estimated. The table came from immunoSEQ multiplex PCR; TCRdb's copy has only in-frame clones and leaves some out. V, J and clone size derive from that table, while D and trimming were established from the DNA sequence. Of about 480,000 clones listed, roughly 88% are singletons.

Sequencing was carried out using PBMCs or T cells enriched from blood (not recorded which). The origin of this receptor is a woman aged 40 to 49 who had recovered from COVID-19. The gene calls are TRBV19 and TRBJ2-1; unclear D gene. The CDR3 is CASSIEPGPPYNEQFF. The CDR3 DNA sequence: TGTGCCAGTAGTATAGAACCCGGTCCACCATACAATGAGCAGTTCTTC.